This T cell receptor (beta chain) originates from a study of blood T cell repertoires in COVID-19. At the level of the study: From T cells, B-cell-depleted T cells, or PBMCs came the material, which was cDNA or gDNA.

The germline V and J ends were trimmed by 0 bases and 3 bases, with 9 bases remaining between them. The CDR3 has 14 residues. Looked up from germline, CDR1 is SGHVS and CDR2 is FQNEAQ. Source study methods: Amplifying reference gene primers gave estimates of nucleated cell counts. This table comes from immunoSEQ multiplex PCR, and its TCRdb copy is limited to in-frame clones, with some not included. The DNA gave D and trimming, while V, J and clone size come from that table. Here the sample spans more than 95,000 clones, around 79% being singletons. This chain links TRBV7-8 with TRBJ2-7, with D uncertain. The receptor was isolated from a middle-aged man with acute or convalescent COVID-19. Sequencing used peripheral blood. The CDR3 loop reads CASSLALEYYEQYF. DNA of the CDR3: TGTGCCAGCAGCTTAGCGTTGGAGTACTACGAGCAGTACTTC.